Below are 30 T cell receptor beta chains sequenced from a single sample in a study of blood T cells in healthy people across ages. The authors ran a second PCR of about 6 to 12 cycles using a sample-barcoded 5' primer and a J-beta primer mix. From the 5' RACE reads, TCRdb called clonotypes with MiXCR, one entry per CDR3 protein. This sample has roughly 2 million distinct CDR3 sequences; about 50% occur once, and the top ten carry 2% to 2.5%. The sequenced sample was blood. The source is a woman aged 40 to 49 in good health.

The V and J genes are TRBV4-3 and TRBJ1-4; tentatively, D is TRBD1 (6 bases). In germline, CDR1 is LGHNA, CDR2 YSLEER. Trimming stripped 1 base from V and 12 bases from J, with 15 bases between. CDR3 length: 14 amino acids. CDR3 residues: CASSQGEGGVELFF. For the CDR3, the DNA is TGCGCCAGCAGCCAAGGGGAAGGGGGTGTCGAACTGTTTTTT.

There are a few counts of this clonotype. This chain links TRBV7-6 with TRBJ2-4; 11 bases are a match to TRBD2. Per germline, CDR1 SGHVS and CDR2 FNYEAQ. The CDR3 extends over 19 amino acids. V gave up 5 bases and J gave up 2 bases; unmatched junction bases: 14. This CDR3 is CASSRFSGGASGSKNIQYF. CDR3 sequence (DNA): TGTGCCAGCAGCCGGTTTAGCGGGGGGGCCTCTGGGTCCAAAAACATTCAGTACTTC.

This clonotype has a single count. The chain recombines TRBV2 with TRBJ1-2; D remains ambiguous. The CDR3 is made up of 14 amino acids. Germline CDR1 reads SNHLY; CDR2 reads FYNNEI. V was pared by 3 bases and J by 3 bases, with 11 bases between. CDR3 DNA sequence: TGTGCCAGCAGTGATATCCATAGGGACTATGGCTACACCTTC. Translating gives CASSDIHRDYGYTF.

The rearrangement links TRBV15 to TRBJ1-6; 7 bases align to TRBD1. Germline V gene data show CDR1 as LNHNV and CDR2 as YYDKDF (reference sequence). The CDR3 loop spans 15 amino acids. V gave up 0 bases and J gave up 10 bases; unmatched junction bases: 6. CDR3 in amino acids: CATSREQGGGSPLHF. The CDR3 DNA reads TGTGCCACCAGCAGAGAGCAGGGGGGAGGCTCACCCCTCCACTTT.

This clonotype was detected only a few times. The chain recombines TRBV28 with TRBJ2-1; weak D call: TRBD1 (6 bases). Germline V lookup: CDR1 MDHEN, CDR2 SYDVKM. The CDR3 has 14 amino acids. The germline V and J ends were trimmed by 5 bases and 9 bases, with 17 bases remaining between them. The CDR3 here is CASSPWGPKAEQFF. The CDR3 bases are TGTGCCAGCAGTCCTTGGGGGCCGAAAGCTGAGCAGTTCTTC.

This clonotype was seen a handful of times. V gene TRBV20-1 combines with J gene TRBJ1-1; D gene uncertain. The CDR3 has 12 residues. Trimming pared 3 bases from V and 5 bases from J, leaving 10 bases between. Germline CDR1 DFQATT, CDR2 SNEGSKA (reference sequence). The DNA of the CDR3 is TGCAGTGCTAGGGACCGGGCTACTGAAGCTTTCTTT. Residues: CSARDRATEAFF.

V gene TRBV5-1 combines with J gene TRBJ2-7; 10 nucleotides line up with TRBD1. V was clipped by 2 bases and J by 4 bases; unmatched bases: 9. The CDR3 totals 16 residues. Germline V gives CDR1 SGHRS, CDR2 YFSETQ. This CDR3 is CASSFSPGTGVYEQYF. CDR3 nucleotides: TGCGCCAGCAGCTTCTCCCCCGGGACAGGGGTTTACGAGCAGTACTTC.

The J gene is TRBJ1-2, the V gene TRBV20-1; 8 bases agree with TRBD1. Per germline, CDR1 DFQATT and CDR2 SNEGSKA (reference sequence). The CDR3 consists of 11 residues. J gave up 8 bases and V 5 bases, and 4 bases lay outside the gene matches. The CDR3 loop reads CSAGQGEGYTF. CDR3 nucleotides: TGCAGTGCTGGACAGGGTGAGGGCTACACCTTC.

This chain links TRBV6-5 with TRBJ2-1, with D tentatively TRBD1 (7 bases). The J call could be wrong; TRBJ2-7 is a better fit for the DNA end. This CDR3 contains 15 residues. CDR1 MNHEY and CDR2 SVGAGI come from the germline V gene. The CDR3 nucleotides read TGTGCCAGCAGTGGCAGGGGGAGGTCCTACAATGAGCAGTACTTC. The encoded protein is CASSGRGRSYNEQYF.

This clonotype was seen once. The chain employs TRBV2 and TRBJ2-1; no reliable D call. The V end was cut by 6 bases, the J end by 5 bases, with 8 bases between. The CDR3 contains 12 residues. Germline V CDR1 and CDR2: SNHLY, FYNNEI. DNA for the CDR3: TGTGCCAGCAGGAACTACAACAATGAGCAGTTCTTC. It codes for CASRNYNNEQFF.

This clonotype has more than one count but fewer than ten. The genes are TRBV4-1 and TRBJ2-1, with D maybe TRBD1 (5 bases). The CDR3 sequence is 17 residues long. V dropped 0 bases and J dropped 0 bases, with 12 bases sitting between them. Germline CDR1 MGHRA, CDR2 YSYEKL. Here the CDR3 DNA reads TGCGCCAGCAGCCAAGATCTTAGGGGCCACTCCTACAATGAGCAGTTCTTC. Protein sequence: CASSQDLRGHSYNEQFF.

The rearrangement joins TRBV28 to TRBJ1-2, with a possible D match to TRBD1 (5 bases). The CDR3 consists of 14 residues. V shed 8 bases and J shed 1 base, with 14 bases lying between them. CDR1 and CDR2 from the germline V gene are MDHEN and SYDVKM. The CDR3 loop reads CASRYQGNNYGYTF. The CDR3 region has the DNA TGTGCCAGCCGGTACCAGGGCAATAACTATGGCTACACCTTC.

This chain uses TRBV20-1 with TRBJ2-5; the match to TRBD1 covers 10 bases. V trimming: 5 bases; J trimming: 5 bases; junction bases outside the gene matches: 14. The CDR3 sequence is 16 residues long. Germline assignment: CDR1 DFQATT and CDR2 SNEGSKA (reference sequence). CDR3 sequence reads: CSAPPPGQGISETQYF. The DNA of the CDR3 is TGCAGTGCTCCCCCTCCGGGACAGGGGATTTCCGAGACCCAGTACTTC.

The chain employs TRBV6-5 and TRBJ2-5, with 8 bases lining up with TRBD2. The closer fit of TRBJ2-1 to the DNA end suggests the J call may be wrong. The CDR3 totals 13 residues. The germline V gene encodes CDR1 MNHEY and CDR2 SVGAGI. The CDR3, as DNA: TGTGCCAGTCGGACTAGCATCCAAGAGACCCAGTTCTTC. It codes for CASRTSIQETQFF.

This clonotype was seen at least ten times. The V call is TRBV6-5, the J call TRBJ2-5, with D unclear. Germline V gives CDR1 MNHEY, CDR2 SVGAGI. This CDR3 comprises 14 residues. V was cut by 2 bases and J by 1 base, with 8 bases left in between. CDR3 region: CASSYLQTQETQYF. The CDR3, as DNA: TGTGCCAGCAGTTACCTCCAGACCCAAGAGACCCAGTACTTC.

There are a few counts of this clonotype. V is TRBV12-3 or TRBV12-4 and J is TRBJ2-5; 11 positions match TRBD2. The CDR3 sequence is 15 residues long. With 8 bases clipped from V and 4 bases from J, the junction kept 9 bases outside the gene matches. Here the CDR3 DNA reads TGTGCCAGCTTAAGAAGTCTAGCGGGGGGAGAGACCCAGTACTTC. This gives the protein CASLRSLAGGETQYF.

The CDR3 DNA reads TGTGCCAGCAGTCCCGGGACTAGCGGGGGGCACCACAATGAGCAGTTCTTC. Translated, it gives CASSPGTSGGHHNEQFF. This chain uses TRBV27 with TRBJ2-1; 15 nucleotides agree with TRBD2. The V segment lost 5 bases and the J segment 5 bases; nucleotides outside the gene matches: 7. From germline, CDR1 is MNHEY and CDR2 SMNVEV (reference sequence). This CDR3 is 17 amino acids long.

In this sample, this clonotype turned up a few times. CDR3: CASSYIRNGAKNIQYF. CDR3 nucleotides: TGTGCCAGCAGCTATATCAGGAATGGGGCCAAAAACATTCAGTACTTC. This chain joins TRBV11-2 and TRBJ2-4; D is ambiguous. CDR3 length: 16 amino acids. Germline V gene sequence: CDR1 SGHAT, CDR2 FQNNGV. Trimming removed 4 bases from V and 1 base from J, with 14 bases in between.

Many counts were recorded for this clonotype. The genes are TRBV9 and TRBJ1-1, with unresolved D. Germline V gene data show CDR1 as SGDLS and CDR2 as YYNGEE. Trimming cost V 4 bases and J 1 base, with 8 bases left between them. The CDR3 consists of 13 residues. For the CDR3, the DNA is TGTGCCAGCAGCCGGGGAGGGAACACTGAAGCTTTCTTT. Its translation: CASSRGGNTEAFF.

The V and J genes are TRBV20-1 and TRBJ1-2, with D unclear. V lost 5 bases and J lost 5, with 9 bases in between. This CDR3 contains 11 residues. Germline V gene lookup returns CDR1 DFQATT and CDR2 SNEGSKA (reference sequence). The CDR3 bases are TGCAGTGCTGCGACGGATTATGGCTACACCTTC. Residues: CSAATDYGYTF.

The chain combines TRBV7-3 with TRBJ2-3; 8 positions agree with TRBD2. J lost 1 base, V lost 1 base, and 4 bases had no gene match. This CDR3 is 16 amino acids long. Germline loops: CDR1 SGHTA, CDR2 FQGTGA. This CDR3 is CASSLNGGGGTDTQYF. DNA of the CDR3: TGTGCCAGCAGCTTAAACGGGGGGGGGGGCACAGATACGCAGTATTTT.

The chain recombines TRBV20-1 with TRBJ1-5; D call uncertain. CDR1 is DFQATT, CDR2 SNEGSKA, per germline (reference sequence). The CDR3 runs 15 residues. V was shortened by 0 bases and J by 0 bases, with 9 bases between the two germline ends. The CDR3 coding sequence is TGCAGTGCTAGAGAAAGTTTTAATAGCAATCAGCCCCAGCATTTT. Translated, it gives CSARESFNSNQPQHF.

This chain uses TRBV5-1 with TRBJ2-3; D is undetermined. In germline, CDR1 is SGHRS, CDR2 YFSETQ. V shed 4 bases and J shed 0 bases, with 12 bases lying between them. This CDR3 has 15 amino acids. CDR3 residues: CASSKLRPSTDTQYF. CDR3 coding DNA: TGCGCCAGCAGCAAGCTCCGACCGAGCACAGATACGCAGTATTTT.

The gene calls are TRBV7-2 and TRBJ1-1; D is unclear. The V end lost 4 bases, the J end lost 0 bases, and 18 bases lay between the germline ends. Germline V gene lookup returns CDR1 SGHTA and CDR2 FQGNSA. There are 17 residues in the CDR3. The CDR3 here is CASSSGPSTSLNTEAFF. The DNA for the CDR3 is TGTGCCAGCAGCTCCGGACCCTCCACAAGCCTGAACACTGAAGCTTTCTTT.

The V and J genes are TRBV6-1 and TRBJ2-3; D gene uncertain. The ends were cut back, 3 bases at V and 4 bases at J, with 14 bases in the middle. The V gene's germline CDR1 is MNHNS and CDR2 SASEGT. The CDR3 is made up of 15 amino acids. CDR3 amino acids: CASSDRGPDADTQYF. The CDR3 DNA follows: TGTGCCAGCAGTGACCGAGGTCCGGACGCAGATACGCAGTATTTT.

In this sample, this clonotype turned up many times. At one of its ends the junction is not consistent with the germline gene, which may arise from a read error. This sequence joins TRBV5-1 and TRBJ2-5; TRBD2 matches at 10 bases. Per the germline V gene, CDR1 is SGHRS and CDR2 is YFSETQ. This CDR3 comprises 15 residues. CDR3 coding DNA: TGTGCCAGCAGTTTAAGGCTAGCGGGGGAAGAGACCCAGTACTTC. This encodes CASSLRLAGEETQYF.

The chain's CDR3 is CAISEPTGGSTDTQYF. The CDR3 region has the DNA TGTGCCATCAGTGAGCCGACAGGGGGTAGCACAGATACGCAGTATTTT. The chain recombines TRBV10-3 with TRBJ2-3; TRBD1 matches 9 bases. The CDR3 sequence is 16 residues long. Germline CDR1 and CDR2: ENHRY and SYGVKD. With V trimmed by 2 bases and J by 0 bases, 3 bases remained unmatched.

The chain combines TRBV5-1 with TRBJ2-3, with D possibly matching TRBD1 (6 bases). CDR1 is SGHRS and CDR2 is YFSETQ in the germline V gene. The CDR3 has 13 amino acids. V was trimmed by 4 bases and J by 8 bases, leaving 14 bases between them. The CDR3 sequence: CASSNTGLGTQYF. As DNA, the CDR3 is TGCGCCAGCAGCAACACAGGGCTGGGTACGCAGTATTTT.

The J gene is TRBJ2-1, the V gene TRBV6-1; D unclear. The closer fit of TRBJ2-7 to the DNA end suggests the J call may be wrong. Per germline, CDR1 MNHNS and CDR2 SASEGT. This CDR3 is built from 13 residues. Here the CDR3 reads CASNYLLNNEQYF. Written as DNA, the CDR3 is TGTGCCAGCAACTACTTATTAAACAATGAGCAGTACTTC.

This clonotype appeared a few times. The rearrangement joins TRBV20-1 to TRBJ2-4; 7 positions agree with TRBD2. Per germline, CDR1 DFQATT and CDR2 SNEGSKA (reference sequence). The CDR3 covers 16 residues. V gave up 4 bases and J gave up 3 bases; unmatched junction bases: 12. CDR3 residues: CSAIEPGRGGKNIQYF. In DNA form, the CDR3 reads TGCAGTGCTATAGAACCAGGGAGGGGTGGCAAAAACATTCAGTACTTC.